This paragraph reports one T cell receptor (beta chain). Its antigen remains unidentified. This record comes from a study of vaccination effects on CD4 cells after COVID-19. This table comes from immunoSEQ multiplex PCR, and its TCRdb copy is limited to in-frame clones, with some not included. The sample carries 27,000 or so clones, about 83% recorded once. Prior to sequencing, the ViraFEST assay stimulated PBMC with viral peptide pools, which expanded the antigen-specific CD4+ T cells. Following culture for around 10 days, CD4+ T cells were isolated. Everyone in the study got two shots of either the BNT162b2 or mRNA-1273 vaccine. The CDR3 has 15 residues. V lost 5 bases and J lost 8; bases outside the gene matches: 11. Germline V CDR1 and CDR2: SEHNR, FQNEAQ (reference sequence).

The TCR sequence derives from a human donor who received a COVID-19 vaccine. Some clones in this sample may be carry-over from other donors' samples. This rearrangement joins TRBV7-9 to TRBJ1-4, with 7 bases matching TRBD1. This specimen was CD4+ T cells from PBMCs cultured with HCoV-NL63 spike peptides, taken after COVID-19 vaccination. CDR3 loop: CASSRQGEGWEKLFF. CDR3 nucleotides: TGTGCCAGCAGCCGACAGGGAGAGGGGTGGGAAAAACTGTTTTTT.